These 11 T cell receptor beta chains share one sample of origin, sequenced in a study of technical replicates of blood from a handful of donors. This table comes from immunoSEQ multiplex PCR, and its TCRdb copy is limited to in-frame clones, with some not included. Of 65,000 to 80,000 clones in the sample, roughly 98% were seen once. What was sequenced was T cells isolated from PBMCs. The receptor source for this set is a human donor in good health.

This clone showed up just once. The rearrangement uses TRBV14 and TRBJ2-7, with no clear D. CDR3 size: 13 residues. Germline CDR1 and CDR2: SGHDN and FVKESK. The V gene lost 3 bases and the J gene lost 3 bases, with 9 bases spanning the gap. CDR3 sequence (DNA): TGTGCCAGCAGCCACCGGGTAAGCTACGAGCAGTACTTC. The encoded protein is CASSHRVSYEQYF.

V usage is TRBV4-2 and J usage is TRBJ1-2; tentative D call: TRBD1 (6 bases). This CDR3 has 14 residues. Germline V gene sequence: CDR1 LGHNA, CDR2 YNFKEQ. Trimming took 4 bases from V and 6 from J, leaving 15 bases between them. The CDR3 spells CASSPAGAGDGYTF. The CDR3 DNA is TGTGCCAGCAGCCCAGCAGGGGCCGGCGATGGCTACACCTTC.

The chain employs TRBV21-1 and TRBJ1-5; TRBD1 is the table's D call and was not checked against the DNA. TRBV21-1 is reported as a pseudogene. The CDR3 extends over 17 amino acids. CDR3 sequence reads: CANPLGGGYVSNQPQHF. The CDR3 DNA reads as TGTGCCAACCCGTTAGGAGGGGGCTATGTTAGCAATCAGCCCCAGCATTTT.

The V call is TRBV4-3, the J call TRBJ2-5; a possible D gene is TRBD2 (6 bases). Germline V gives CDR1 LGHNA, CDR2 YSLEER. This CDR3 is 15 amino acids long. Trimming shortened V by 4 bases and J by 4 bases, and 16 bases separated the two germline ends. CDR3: CASSRLLAGPETQYF. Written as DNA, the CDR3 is TGCGCCAGCAGCCGCCTTCTGGCGGGGCCAGAGACCCAGTACTTC.

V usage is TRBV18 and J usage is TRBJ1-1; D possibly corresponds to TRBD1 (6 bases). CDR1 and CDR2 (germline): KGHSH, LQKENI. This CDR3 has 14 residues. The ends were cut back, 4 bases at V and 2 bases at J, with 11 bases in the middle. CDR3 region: CASSLNRENTEAFF. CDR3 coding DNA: TGTGCCAGCTCACTTAACAGGGAAAACACTGAAGCTTTCTTT. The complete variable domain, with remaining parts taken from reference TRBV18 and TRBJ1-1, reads NAGVMQNPRHLVRRRGQEARLRCSPMKGHSHVYWYRQLPEEGLKFMVYLQKENIIDESGMPKERFSAEFPKEGPSILRIQQVVRGDSAAYFCASSLNRENTEAFFGQGTRLTVV.

CDR3 protein: CASSFLSGYGYTF. Written as DNA, the CDR3 is TGTGCCAGCAGCTTTTTATCGGGGTATGGCTACACCTTC. The rearrangement links TRBV5-6 to TRBJ1-2; the D is unclear. Germline CDR1 is SGHDT and CDR2 is YYEEEE. The CDR3 contains 13 residues. Trimming shortened V by 2 bases and J by 5 bases, and 10 bases separated the two germline ends. The whole variable domain, filled in from reference TRBV5-6 and TRBJ1-2, reads DAGVTQSPTHLIKTRGQQVTLRCSPKSGHDTVSWYQQALGQGPQFIFQYYEEEERQRGNFPDRFSGHQFPNYSSELNVNALLLGDSALYLCASSFLSGYGYTFGSGTRLTVV.

The CDR3 loop is CASSVAPGGPGGEQFF. Here the CDR3 DNA reads TGTGCCAGCAGCGTAGCTCCGGGAGGGCCGGGAGGTGAGCAGTTCTTC. V is TRBV9 and J is TRBJ2-1; 8 nucleotides match TRBD2. V trimming: 0 bases; J trimming: 9 bases; junction bases outside the gene matches: 11. CDR1 and CDR2 from the germline V gene are SGDLS and YYNGEE. CDR3 length: 16 residues. The entire variable domain, with the rest obtained from reference TRBV9 and TRBJ2-1, is as follows: DSGVTQTPKHLITATGQRVTLRCSPRSGDLSVYWYQQSLDQGLQFLIQYYNGEERAKGNILERFSAQQFPDLHSELNLSSLELGDSALYFCASSVAPGGPGGEQFFGPGTRLTVL.

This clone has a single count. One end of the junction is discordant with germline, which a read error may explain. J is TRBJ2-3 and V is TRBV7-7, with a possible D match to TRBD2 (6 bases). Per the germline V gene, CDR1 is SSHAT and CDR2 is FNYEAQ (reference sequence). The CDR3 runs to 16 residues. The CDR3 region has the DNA TGTGCTAGCAGCTTAGAAAGGGGAGGAGGTCCAGATACGCAGTATTTT. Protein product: CASSLERGGGPDTQYF.

For the CDR3, the DNA is TGTGCCAGCAGTGACCCGGGGTCGGTTGAAAAACTGTTTTTT. Translating gives CASSDPGSVEKLFF. The rearrangement joins TRBV6-1 to TRBJ1-4; D gene uncertain. CDR1 and CDR2 (germline): MNHNS, SASEGT. The length of the CDR3 is 14 residues. The V end lost 3 bases, the J end lost 7 bases, and 12 bases lay between the germline ends.

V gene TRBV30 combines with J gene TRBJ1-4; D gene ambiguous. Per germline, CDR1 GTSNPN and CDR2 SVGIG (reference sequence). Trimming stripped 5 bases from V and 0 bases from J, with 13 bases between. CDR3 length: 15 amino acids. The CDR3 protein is CAWRPNLATNEKLFF. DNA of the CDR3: TGTGCCTGGCGCCCTAACCTGGCAACTAATGAAAAACTGTTTTTT.

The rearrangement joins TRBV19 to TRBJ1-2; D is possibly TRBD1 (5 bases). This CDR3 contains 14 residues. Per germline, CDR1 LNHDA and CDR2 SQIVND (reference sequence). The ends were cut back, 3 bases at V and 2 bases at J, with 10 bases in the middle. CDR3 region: CASSIQGPNYGYTF. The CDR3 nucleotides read TGTGCCAGTAGTATCCAGGGCCCAAACTATGGCTACACCTTC.